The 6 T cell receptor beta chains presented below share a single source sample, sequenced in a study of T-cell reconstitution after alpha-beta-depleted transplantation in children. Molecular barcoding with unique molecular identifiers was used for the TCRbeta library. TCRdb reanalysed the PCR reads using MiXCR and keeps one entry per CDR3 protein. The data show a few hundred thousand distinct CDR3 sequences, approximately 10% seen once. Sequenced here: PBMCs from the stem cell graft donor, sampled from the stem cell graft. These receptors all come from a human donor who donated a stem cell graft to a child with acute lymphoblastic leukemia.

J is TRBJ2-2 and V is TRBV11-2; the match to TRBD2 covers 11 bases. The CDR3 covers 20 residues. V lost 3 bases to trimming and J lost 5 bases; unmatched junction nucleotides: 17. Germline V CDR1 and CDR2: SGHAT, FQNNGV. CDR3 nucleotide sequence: TGTGCCAGCAGCTTTCAGAGGACCGGTACTAGCGGGAGAAGAACCGGGGAGCTGTTTTTT. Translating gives CASSFQRTGTSGRRTGELFF.

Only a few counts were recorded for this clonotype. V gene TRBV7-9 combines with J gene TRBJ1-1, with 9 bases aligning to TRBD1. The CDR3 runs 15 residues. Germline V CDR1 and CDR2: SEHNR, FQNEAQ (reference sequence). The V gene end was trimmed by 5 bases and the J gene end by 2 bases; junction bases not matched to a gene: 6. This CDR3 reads CASSQPGQGNTEAFF. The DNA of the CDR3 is TGTGCCAGCAGCCAACCGGGACAGGGAAACACTGAAGCTTTCTTT.

CDR3 amino acids: CASSSPGRFYGYTF. The CDR3 nucleotides read TGTGCCAGCAGCTCCCCGGGACGGTTCTATGGCTACACCTTC. The rearrangement joins TRBV7-9 to TRBJ1-2; possible D gene TRBD1, 5 bases. Germline-derived CDR1 and CDR2 are SEHNR and FQNEAQ (reference sequence). The CDR3 totals 14 residues. The V gene lost 4 bases and the J gene lost 4 bases, with 13 bases spanning the gap.

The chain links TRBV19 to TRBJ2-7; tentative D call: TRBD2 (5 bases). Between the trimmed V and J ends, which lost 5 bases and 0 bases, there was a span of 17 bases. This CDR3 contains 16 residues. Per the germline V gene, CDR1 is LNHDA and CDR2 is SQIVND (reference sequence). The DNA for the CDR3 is TGTGCCAGTAGTCCCCGGTGGGGTCGGGGCTCCTACGAGCAGTACTTC. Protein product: CASSPRWGRGSYEQYF.

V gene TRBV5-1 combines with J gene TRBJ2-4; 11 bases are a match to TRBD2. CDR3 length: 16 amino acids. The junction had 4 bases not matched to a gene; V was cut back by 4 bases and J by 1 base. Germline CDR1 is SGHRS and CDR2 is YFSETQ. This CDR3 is CASSPRTSGAKNIQYF. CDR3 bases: TGCGCCAGCAGCCCCCGGACTAGCGGGGCCAAAAACATTCAGTACTTC.

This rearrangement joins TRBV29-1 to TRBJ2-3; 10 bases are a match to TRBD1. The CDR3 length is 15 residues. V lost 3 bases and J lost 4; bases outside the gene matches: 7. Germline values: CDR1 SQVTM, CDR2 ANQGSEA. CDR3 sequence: CSVDGTGEGADTQYF. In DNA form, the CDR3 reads TGCAGCGTTGATGGGACAGGGGAGGGTGCAGATACGCAGTATTTT.